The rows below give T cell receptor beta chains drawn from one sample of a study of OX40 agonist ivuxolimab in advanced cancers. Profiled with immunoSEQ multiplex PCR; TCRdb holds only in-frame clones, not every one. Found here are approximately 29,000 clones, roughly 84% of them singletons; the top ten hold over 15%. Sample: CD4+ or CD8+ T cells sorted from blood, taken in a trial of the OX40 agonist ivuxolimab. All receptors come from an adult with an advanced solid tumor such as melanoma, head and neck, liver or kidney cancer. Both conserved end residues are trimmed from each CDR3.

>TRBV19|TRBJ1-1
ASSISLNTEAF
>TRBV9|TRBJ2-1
ASSVMGVEQF
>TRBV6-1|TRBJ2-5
ASSEGAGEKIATQY
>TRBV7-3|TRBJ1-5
ASSRGAGDRGNQPQH
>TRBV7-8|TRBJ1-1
ASSLGGTVNTEAF
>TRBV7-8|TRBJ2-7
ASTDTYEQY
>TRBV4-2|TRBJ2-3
ASSQGPELESDTQY
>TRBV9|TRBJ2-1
ASSATSGPDFNEQF
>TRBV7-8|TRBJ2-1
ASSLPLGASGGSYNEQF
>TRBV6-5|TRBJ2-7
ASSNRDRSYEQY
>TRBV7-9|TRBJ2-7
ASSPQSSSYEQY
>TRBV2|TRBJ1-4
ASSERGLATNEKLF
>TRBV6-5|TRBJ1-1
ASSRQGTEAF
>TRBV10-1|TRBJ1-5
ASTGQGHQPQH
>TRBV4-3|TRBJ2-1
ASSQRAGGSYNEQF
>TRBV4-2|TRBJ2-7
ASSPQGAKEQY
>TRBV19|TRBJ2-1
ASSISSGTYNEQF
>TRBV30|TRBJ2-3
AWDLGGVKDTQY
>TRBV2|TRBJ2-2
ASSDPLTNTGELF
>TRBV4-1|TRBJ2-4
ASSLLPGEKNIQY
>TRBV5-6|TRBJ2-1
ASSSGGRGSYNEQF
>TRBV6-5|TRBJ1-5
ASSSGSEANQPQH
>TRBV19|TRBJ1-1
ASSIFGTGATEAF
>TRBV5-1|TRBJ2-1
ASSFRLAGGSNEQF
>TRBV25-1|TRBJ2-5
ASSESKTEEVQETQY
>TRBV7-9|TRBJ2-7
ASSGFRGTVAYEQY
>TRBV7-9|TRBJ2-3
ASSYTGARTDTQY
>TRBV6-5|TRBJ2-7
ASSFDGEQY
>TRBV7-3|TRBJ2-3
ASSLIGGPTDTQY
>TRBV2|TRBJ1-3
ASSEFRQILSGNTIY
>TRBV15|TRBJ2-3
ATSSGPQGPDTQY
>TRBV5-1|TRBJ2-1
ASSLGFGRAVNEQF
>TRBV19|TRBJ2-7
ASSIGPGANYEQY
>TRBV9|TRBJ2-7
ASSVHGTAAPYEQY
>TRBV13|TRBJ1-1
ASSSLGQTGEGEAF
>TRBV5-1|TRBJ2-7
ASSLTGGSEQY
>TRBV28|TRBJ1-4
ASSFYRDRGGEKLF
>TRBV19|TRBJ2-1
ASSQLEISYNEQF
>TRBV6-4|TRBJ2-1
ASSEQWNNEQF
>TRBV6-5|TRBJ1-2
ASSSLGGGGYT
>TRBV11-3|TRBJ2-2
ASSPRGHNGELF
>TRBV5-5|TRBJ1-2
ASSPGTNYGYT
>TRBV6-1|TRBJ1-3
ASSEGVDTIY
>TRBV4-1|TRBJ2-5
ASSPQEGVQETQY
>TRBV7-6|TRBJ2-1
ASSLASYNEQF
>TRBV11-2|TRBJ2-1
ASSSRLAGSYNEQF
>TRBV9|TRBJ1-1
ASSVDGIHTEAF
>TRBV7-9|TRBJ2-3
ASSDRADTQY
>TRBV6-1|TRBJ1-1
ASITGGATEAF
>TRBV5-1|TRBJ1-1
ASSHEGWSEAF
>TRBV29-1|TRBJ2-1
SAAGTAYNEQF
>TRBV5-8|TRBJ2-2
ASSTRDRGAGELF